Listed below are T cell receptor beta chains from one sample, sequenced in a study of human T cells and chemical hapten exposure. TCRdb recomputed calls from the RACE reads with MiXCR, one row per CDR3 protein. The sample has roughly 180,000 distinct CDR3 sequences; approximately 20% are singletons. The sequenced sample was whole blood, obtained in connection with sensitization to the hapten diphenylcyclopropenone (DPC). Receptors were obtained from a woman in her fifties or sixties with alopecia areata. Some clones in this sample may be carry-over from other donors' samples. Both conserved end residues are part of each CDR3. Fields, in order: clone size, J gene, V gene, D gene, CDR3 DNA, CDR3 protein. A D gene is named only where the DNA matches it firmly. Clone sizes are given selectively: once, few, many, or a class where the clone is expanded.

>many|TRBJ2-6|TRBV20-1|TRBD1
TGCAGTGCTAGAGCTAGGACAGGGGGCTCTGGGGCCAACGTCCTGACTTTC
CSARARTGGSGANVLTF
>-|TRBJ1-3|TRBV10-3|-
TGTGCCATCAGTGGAGGGCCCCAGGGAGCAGGAAACACCATATATTTT
CAISGGPQGAGNTIYF
>-|TRBJ2-5|TRBV12-3/TRBV12-4|-
TGTGCCAGCAGTTTCCCATGGAGGGCCCAAGAGACCCAGTACTTC
CASSFPWRAQETQYF
>-|TRBJ2-5|TRBV9|TRBD2
TGTGCCAGCAGCGAGGGACTAGTTCTCTTCCAAGAGACCCAGTACTTC
CASSEGLVLFQETQYF
>many|TRBJ1-1|TRBV27|TRBD1
TGTGCCAGCAGTTTGACTGGGACAGGGCAAGCTTTCTTT
CASSLTGTGQAFF
>-|TRBJ1-1|TRBV29-1|-
TGCAGCGTTGAGGGGGTGAACACTGAAGCTTTCTTT
CSVEGVNTEAFF
>few|TRBJ2-1|TRBV13|TRBD2
TGTGCCAGCAGCTTACCGGGACTAGCGGGGGGGGGCTCCTACAATGAGCAGTTCTTC
CASSLPGLAGGGSYNEQFF
>-|TRBJ2-5|TRBV2|TRBD1
TGTGCCAGCAGTGAAGACCCCCCCTGGACAGGGGGGACCCAGTACTTC
CASSEDPPWTGGTQYF
>-|TRBJ2-1|TRBV7-8|TRBD2
TGTGCCAGCAGCCGGTCGGGACTAGCCTTCAATGAGCAGTTCTTC
CASSRSGLAFNEQFF
>-|TRBJ2-3|TRBV6-5|TRBD1
TGTGCCACGCGACAGGGAACCACAGATACGCAGTATTTT
CATRQGTTDTQYF
>-|TRBJ2-5|TRBV20-1|TRBD2
TGCAGTGCTAGCATTCCCGGGGGGGGGCGAGAGACCCAGTACTTC
CSASIPGGGRETQYF
>once|TRBJ2-2|TRBV5-6|-
TGTGCCAGCAGCTCCCTCCGGGAGAACACCGGGGAGCTGTTTTTC
CASSSLRENTGELFF
>-|TRBJ1-1|TRBV29-1|-
TGCAGCGTTGAGTACACGGCGAACACTGAAGCTTTCTTT
CSVEYTANTEAFF
>-|TRBJ2-1|TRBV5-1|-
TGCGCCAGCAGCGTGGGGGAATCCTACAATGAGCAGTTCTTC
CASSVGESYNEQFF
>-|TRBJ2-1|TRBV10-3|-
TGTGCCGCCGGTGGAGTAGCCCGAAGGGGCAATGAGCAGTTCTTC
CAAGGVARRGNEQFF
>many|TRBJ1-2|TRBV5-1|TRBD1
TGCGCCAGCAGCTTGGGAGGACAGGGACCGCGAGACTATGGCTACACCTTC
CASSLGGQGPRDYGYTF
>-|TRBJ2-3|TRBV20-1|-
TGCAGTGCGGACACAGGGAGGGGCACAGATACGCAGTATTTT
CSADTGRGTDTQYF
>-|TRBJ1-2|TRBV29-1|-
TGCAGCGCTGACGGAGGCTATGGCTACACCTTC
CSADGGYGYTF
>-|TRBJ2-1|TRBV20-1|-
TGCAGTGTCGCCCCTACCAATGAGCAGTTCTTC
CSVAPTNEQFF
>few|TRBJ1-1|TRBV6-5|TRBD1
TGTGCCAGCAGTTTCAGGGGGCTGGACACTGAAGCTTTCTTT
CASSFRGLDTEAFF
>-|TRBJ1-1|TRBV29-1|TRBD1
TGCGCCGGACAGGGGGTCTCTTGGACTGAAGCTTTCTTT
CAGQGVSWTEAFF
>-|TRBJ1-1|TRBV5-1|-
TGCGCCAGCAGCTTGGAGGGGGTTTCTGAAGCTTTCTTT
CASSLEGVSEAFF
>-|TRBJ2-1|TRBV7-9|TRBD2
TGTGCCAGCAGCCCGGGGACTAGCGGGATCGGCTCCTACAATGAGCAGTTCTTC
CASSPGTSGIGSYNEQFF
>few|TRBJ1-6|TRBV6-1|-
TGTGCCAGCGGAGTGAGCTCCTATAATTCACCCCTCCACTTT
CASGVSSYNSPLHF
>few|TRBJ1-5|TRBV24-1|TRBD1
TGTGCCACCAGCCTCTCGAGGGGGCGCGCCAATCAGCCCCAGCATTTT
CATSLSRGRANQPQHF
>few|TRBJ1-1|TRBV10-3|TRBD1
TGTGCCATCAGTGTTGGACAGGCGAACACTGAAGCTTTCTTT
CAISVGQANTEAFF
>few|TRBJ1-1|TRBV7-9|TRBD1
TGTGCCAGCAGCCGCTCACCCCGACAGGGGAACACTGAAGCTTTCTTT
CASSRSPRQGNTEAFF
>-|TRBJ2-5|TRBV4-2|-
TGTGCCAGCAGCCGTGCAAGTGGGGACCAAGAGACCCAGTACTTC
CASSRASGDQETQYF
>few|TRBJ2-3|TRBV24-1|TRBD2
TGTGCCACCAGGTTTGCTAGCGGGAACTTCTCGGCAGATACGCAGTATTTT
CATRFASGNFSADTQYF
>-|TRBJ1-2|TRBV5-4|-
TGTGCCAGCAGGGTCTTAGGGACGGAGTATGGCTACACCTTC
CASRVLGTEYGYTF
>-|TRBJ2-3|TRBV20-1|-
TGCAGTGCCACCCTGGCGCAGGGCACAGATACGCAGTATTTT
CSATLAQGTDTQYF
>-|TRBJ2-1|TRBV20-1|-
TGCAGTGCCAGGGCCTTCCCTGAGCAGTTCTTC
CSARAFPEQFF
>-|TRBJ1-4|TRBV28|TRBD1
TGTGCCAGCAGACCGGACAGGGTGGTTGAAAAACTGTTTTTT
CASRPDRVVEKLFF
>-|TRBJ2-7|TRBV27|-
TGTGCCAGCAGTCCCAGCAGACTAGGAGAGCAGTACTTC
CASSPSRLGEQYF
>few|TRBJ1-5|TRBV3-1|TRBD1
TGTGCCAGCAGTCTTACAGGGGACCCAAATCAGCCCCAGCATTTT
CASSLTGDPNQPQHF
>many|TRBJ1-6|TRBV9|-
TGTGCCAGCAGCGTATCGTCGAGGGGCCATTCACCCCTCCACTTT
CASSVSSRGHSPLHF
>-|TRBJ1-1|TRBV19|-
TGTGCCAGTAGCAAGACAGGCGCAAACACTGAAGCTTTCTTT
CASSKTGANTEAFF
>few|TRBJ2-7|TRBV6-5|TRBD1
TGTGCCAGCAGTCCGGGACAGAGGGAGTACGAGCAGTACTTC
CASSPGQREYEQYF
>-|TRBJ1-5|TRBV10-2|-
TGCGCCAGCAGCCCCGGTAGGGCAGGCAATCAGCCCCAGCATTTT
CASSPGRAGNQPQHF
>few|TRBJ2-1|TRBV5-1|TRBD2
TGCGCCAGCAGCTTGATCCTAGCGGGAGGGTACAATGAGCAGTTCTTC
CASSLILAGGYNEQFF
>-|TRBJ2-3|TRBV4-2|-
TGTGCCAGCAGCCTCGGGACATATCCAGATACGCAGTATTTT
CASSLGTYPDTQYF
>few|TRBJ2-3|TRBV2|-
TGTGCCAGCAGTGGGGACCTGCGGGTTTCGGCCTGGGTGGCACAGTATTTT
CASSGDLRVSAWVAQYF
>few|TRBJ1-2|TRBV7-9|-
TGTGCCAGCAGCTTGGGGGGATCTGATGGCTACACCTTC
CASSLGGSDGYTF
>many|TRBJ2-5|TRBV28|TRBD2
TGTGCCAGCAGTTCCCCGGGTAGCGGGTTCCAAGAGACCCAGTACTTC
CASSSPGSGFQETQYF
>-|TRBJ1-3|TRBV15|-
TGTGCCACCAGCAGATTTCAGAGGGAAGCGGGAAACACCATATATTTT
CATSRFQREAGNTIYF
>-|TRBJ2-3|TRBV4-1|-
TGCGCCAGCAGCACAAGTTTTATGACTAGTCGAGGCACAGATACGCAGTATTTT
CASSTSFMTSRGTDTQYF
>few|TRBJ1-3|TRBV10-3|TRBD1
TGTGCCATCAGTGAGTTTAATCGACAGGGCACGGGCGCTGGAAACACCATATATTTT
CAISEFNRQGTGAGNTIYF
>-|TRBJ2-5|TRBV20-1|-
TGCAGTGCTAGACTCCGCCCCGGGGCGGACGCCCAGTACTTC
CSARLRPGADAQYF
>few|TRBJ2-2|TRBV27|-
TGTGCCAGCAGTTTTCTCACCGGGGAGCTGTTTTTT
CASSFLTGELFF
>few|TRBJ1-1|TRBV20-1|TRBD1
TGCAGTGCTAGAGCAGGGGGAATGAACACTGAAGCTTTCTTT
CSARAGGMNTEAFF
>few|TRBJ2-6|TRBV7-9|-
TGTGCCAGCAGCGGGTCTGGGGCCAACGTCCTGACTTTC
CASSGSGANVLTF
>-|TRBJ2-7|TRBV2|TRBD1
TGTGCCAGCAGGTTGGGACAGTCCTACGAGCAGTACTTC
CASRLGQSYEQYF
>many|TRBJ2-5|TRBV4-2|-
TGTGCCAGCAGCCAAGATCGGGCCGGCGAAGAGACCCAGTACTTC
CASSQDRAGEETQYF
>many|TRBJ2-2|TRBV11-2|-
TGTGCCAGCAGGCTCGCACTGAACACCGGGGAGCTGTTTTTT
CASRLALNTGELFF
>-|TRBJ2-4|TRBV12-3/TRBV12-4|-
TGTGCCAGCACCCCGGACAGCCCCAAAAACATTCAGTACTTC
CASTPDSPKNIQYF
>few|TRBJ1-2|TRBV9|-
TGTGCCAGCAGCCCACTTTTAAATTCTAACTATGGCTACACCTTC
CASSPLLNSNYGYTF
>-|TRBJ1-6|TRBV12-3/TRBV12-4|-
TGTGCCAGCAGTTTATGGTCCTCACCCCTCCACTTT
CASSLWSSPLHF
>few|TRBJ1-2|TRBV9|-
TGTGCCAGCAGCGTAGGGCCCAGGGACTATGGCTACACCTTC
CASSVGPRDYGYTF
>few|TRBJ2-1|TRBV7-9|TRBD2
TGTGCCAGCAGCCCCGGGCTCGGGGGGAACAATGAGCAGTTCTTC
CASSPGLGGNNEQFF
>-|TRBJ2-7|TRBV29-1|TRBD1
TGCAGCGTTGAGGACCCGGGACAGTCCTACGAGCAGTACTTC
CSVEDPGQSYEQYF